These 3 T cell receptor beta chains were all obtained from the same sample, sequenced in a study of control samples from healthy donors and cancer patients. The assay was immunoSEQ multiplex PCR, and TCRdb's table has in-frame clones only and misses some. The sample shows some 120,000 clones, over 75% of them seen only once. The material sequenced was blood. The receptors derive from a man in his fifties or sixties in good health.

The genes are TRBV12-3 or TRBV12-4 and TRBJ1-1; D remains unclear. The CDR3 loop spans 13 amino acids. The ends were cut back, 3 bases at V and 1 base at J, with 6 bases in the middle. The chain's CDR3 is CASSLTTNTEAFF. The CDR3, as DNA: TGTGCCAGCAGTTTGACGACGAACACTGAAGCTTTCTTT.

CDR3 sequence reads: CASSQVAGTQYF. The CDR3 nucleotides are TGTGCCAGCAGCCAAGTAGCGGGGACCCAGTACTTC. The rearrangement links TRBV3-1 (or the pseudogene TRBV3-2) to TRBJ2-5; TRBD2 matches 7 bases. Trimming took 1 base from V and 7 from J; bases not matched to a gene: 0. The CDR3 is 12 residues long. Germline CDR1 reads LGHDT; CDR2 reads YNNKEL (reference sequence).

This chain links TRBV7-2 with TRBJ2-1; maybe TRBD2 (7 bases). V gave up 0 bases and J gave up 7 bases, with 10 bases separating them. The length of the CDR3 is 14 residues. Germline V gene data show CDR1 as SGHTA and CDR2 as FQGNSA. CDR3 sequence: CASSLAGGQNEQFF. CDR3 nucleotide sequence: TGTGCCAGCAGCTTAGCGGGGGGGCAGAATGAGCAGTTCTTC.